These T cell receptor beta chains were read from a single sample in a study of blood T cell repertoires in COVID-19. TCRdb keeps only in-frame clones here, not all; method: immunoSEQ multiplex PCR. This sample carries about 100,000 clones, more than 75% of them seen once, and the ten largest clones take more than 10%. What was sequenced was peripheral blood. The receptor source for this set is a human donor in a cohort sampled during active COVID-19. Both conserved end residues are part of each CDR3. Fields, in order: clone size, V gene, J gene, D gene, CDR3 protein, CDR3 DNA. A D gene is named only where the DNA matches it firmly. Size is stated for part of the rows, as once, few or many counts, or as a class when the clone is expanded.

>-|TRBV5-6|TRBJ1-2|TRBD1
CASSNHRGLGGYTF
TGTGCCAGCAGCAATCACAGGGGGCTGGGAGGCTACACCTTC
>-|TRBV7-8|TRBJ2-7|-
CASSLGTQIDEQYF
TGTGCCAGCAGCTTAGGTACACAAATCGACGAGCAGTACTTC
>-|TRBV20-1|TRBJ1-2|-
CSATTGQGYTF
TGCAGTGCTACTACAGGACAAGGCTACACCTTC
>-|TRBV10-3|TRBJ1-1|TRBD1
CAISEAQGSTEAFF
TGTGCCATCAGTGAGGCACAGGGGTCGACTGAAGCTTTCTTT
>-|TRBV24-1|TRBJ1-1|TRBD1
CATNNGVSGTENTEAFF
TGTGCCACCAACAATGGGGTATCGGGGACAGAGAACACTGAAGCTTTCTTT
>-|TRBV18|TRBJ2-1|TRBD2
CASSPSSGLSYNEQFF
TGTGCCAGCTCACCATCTAGCGGTCTCTCCTACAATGAGCAGTTCTTC
>-|TRBV6-4|TRBJ2-3|TRBD1
CASSRQGATDTQYF
TGTGCCAGCAGTCGACAGGGGGCCACAGATACGCAGTATTTT
>-|TRBV6-5|TRBJ1-1|-
CASSPLGLEAFF
TGTGCCAGCTCACCTTTGGGCCTTGAAGCTTTCTTT
>-|TRBV10-2|TRBJ2-1|TRBD1
CASSALDRGRSGNEQFF
TGCGCCAGCAGTGCCCTAGACAGGGGGAGGTCAGGCAATGAGCAGTTCTTC
>-|TRBV19|TRBJ2-7|-
CASSPRTVNAHEQYF
TGTGCCAGTAGCCCCCGGACAGTGAACGCCCACGAGCAGTACTTC
>-|TRBV2|TRBJ2-1|-
CASVEGRGPYNEQFF
TGTGCCAGCGTAGAGGGGCGGGGACCCTACAATGAGCAGTTCTTC
>few|TRBV4-1|TRBJ2-2|-
CASSQQDIVASGELFF
TGCGCCAGCAGCCAGCAAGATATCGTGGCAAGTGGGGAGCTGTTTTTT
>-|TRBV9|TRBJ2-7|TRBD2
CASSPAWGLAGSYEQYF
TGTGCCAGCAGCCCCGCATGGGGACTAGCGGGATCCTACGAGCAGTACTTC
>-|TRBV20-1|TRBJ2-5|-
CSARPGETQYF
TGCAGTGCACGCCCCGGAGAGACCCAGTACTTC
>-|TRBV6-5|TRBJ2-7|-
CASVRTLGGYEQYF
TGTGCCAGCGTAAGGACGCTAGGGGGTTACGAGCAGTACTTC
>-|TRBV5-1|TRBJ2-2|TRBD2
CASTGGAGGPANTGELFF
TGCGCCAGCACCGGAGGAGCGGGGGGTCCTGCGAACACCGGGGAGCTGTTTTTT
>-|TRBV15|TRBJ2-1|-
CATSRPLSSYNEQFF
TGTGCCACCAGCAGACCCCTGAGCTCCTACAATGAGCAGTTCTTC
>-|TRBV11-2|TRBJ1-5|-
CASSLDRGFTQPQHF
TGTGCCAGCAGCTTAGACAGGGGATTTACGCAGCCCCAGCATTTT
>-|TRBV5-5|TRBJ1-2|TRBD1
CASSLGQGPYGYTF
TGTGCCAGCAGCTTGGGACAGGGACCCTATGGCTACACCTTC
>-|TRBV5-1|TRBJ2-7|TRBD2
CASSLRGGSDMYEQYF
TGCGCCAGCAGCTTGAGGGGCGGGAGCGATATGTACGAGCAGTACTTC
>-|TRBV7-9|TRBJ2-1|-
CASSLSGAPNNEQFF
TGTGCCAGCAGCTTAAGCGGAGCTCCGAACAATGAGCAGTTCTTC
>-|TRBV7-2|TRBJ2-3|TRBD1
CASSLGWTGAEDTQYF
TGTGCCAGCAGCTTAGGGTGGACAGGGGCGGAAGATACGCAGTATTTT
>-|TRBV19|TRBJ2-6|-
CASSTATGLSGANVLTF
TGTGCCAGTAGTACAGCGACAGGCCTCTCTGGGGCCAACGTCCTGACTTTC
>few|TRBV19|TRBJ1-5|TRBD1
CASSIGTGSQPQHF
TGTGCCAGTAGTATCGGGACAGGGTCTCAGCCCCAGCATTTT
>-|TRBV2|TRBJ2-6|TRBD1
CASTRPTGGGSGANVLTF
TGTGCCAGCACCCGCCCCACAGGGGGCGGCTCTGGGGCCAACGTCCTGACTTTC
>-|TRBV5-6|TRBJ1-2|TRBD1
CASSLKTGGFHGYTF
TGTGCCAGCAGCTTGAAGACAGGGGGATTTCATGGCTACACCTTC
>-|TRBV7-2|TRBJ2-7|-
CASSLVQMRLSEQYF
TGTGCCAGCAGCTTAGTCCAGATGAGGCTCTCCGAGCAGTACTTC
>-|TRBV5-6|TRBJ2-1|TRBD1
CASSLGGQVWNEQFF
TGTGCCAGCAGCTTGGGGGGACAGGTATGGAATGAGCAGTTCTTC